A selection of T cell receptor beta chains follows, all from one sample in a study of T cells after yellow fever vaccination. TCRdb re-called the 5' RACE reads with MiXCR, one entry per CDR3 protein. Found here are tens of thousands of distinct CDR3 sequences, 10% of them singletons; the top ten hold approximately 12%. The specimen comprised PBMCs, either bulk or a sorted T-cell subset (CD4+, CD8+, memory, or dextramer-sorted; not recorded which), sampled around 15 days after the first yellow fever vaccination. The origin of the receptors is a man between 18 and 35 years old who received the YFV17D yellow fever vaccine. Each CDR3 is given without its conserved first and last residue. Fields, in order: V gene, J gene, CDR3 protein.

TRBV20-1,TRBJ1-2,SADAALGQGSFYGYT
TRBV20-1,TRBJ2-1,SARGGYEQF
TRBV5-1,TRBJ2-3,ASSVRVTDTQY
TRBV7-3,TRBJ2-1,ASSQWGGEQF
TRBV6-1,TRBJ1-1,AVTGTGDTEAF
TRBV6-4,TRBJ2-3,ASSDKTSGTQY
TRBV7-8,TRBJ2-3,ASSLARLAGTGDTQY
TRBV5-1,TRBJ2-7,ASSDPGQSSYEQY
TRBV6-5,TRBJ2-7,ASSNSLAGGHYEQY
TRBV6-2/TRBV6-3,TRBJ2-1,ASSYSGPNNEQF